A selection of T cell receptor beta chains follows, all from one sample in a study of response to subunit inactivated influenza vaccine. TCRdb used MiXCR to reprocess the RT-PCR reads, holding one entry per CDR3 protein. The data contain 650,000 to 700,000 distinct CDR3 sequences, around a sixth of them singletons. This specimen consisted of PBMCs from blood, obtained 11 to 12 days after vaccination. The receptors derive from a man between 45 and 60 years old who received an inactivated influenza vaccine. Both conserved end residues are part of each CDR3. A D gene is named only where the DNA matches it firmly. Rows give clone size only sometimes, using once, few, many, or a class for an expanded clone.

.	.	TRBJ2-7	TRBV11-1	TGTGCCAGCAGCCCATCTACATGGGGGGAGAGCGGCTCCTACAATGAGCAGTACTTC	CASSPSTWGESGSYNEQYF
.	.	TRBJ2-7	TRBV15	TGTGCCACCAGCAGGACCCCGGGACCCATCGAGCAGTACTTC	CATSRTPGPIEQYF
.	few	TRBJ2-5	TRBV20-1	TGCAGTGCTAGTCGTACTGGGAGGGGGGAGACCCAGTACTTC	CSASRTGRGETQYF
TRBD1	medium-sized	TRBJ2-5	TRBV25-1	TGTGCCAGCAGTGAGAGGGGGCACCAAGAGACCCAGTACTTC	CASSERGHQETQYF
TRBD2	few	TRBJ2-7	TRBV7-9	TGTGCCAGCAGCTTAGGTTCTGGTAGCGGGAAGTACGAGCAGTACTTC	CASSLGSGSGKYEQYF
.	.	TRBJ2-7	TRBV18	TGTGCCAGCTCATCATCCGAGGGGTACGAGCAGTACTTC	CASSSSEGYEQYF
TRBD2	.	TRBJ2-3	TRBV5-4	TGTGCCAGCAGCTCCGGGACTAGCGGGAGGACTAGCACAGATACGCAGTATTTT	CASSSGTSGRTSTDTQYF
TRBD1	few	TRBJ1-2	TRBV6-1	TGTGCCAGCAGTACGACACCGACAGGGTGGGACTATGGCTACACCTTC	CASSTTPTGWDYGYTF
.	.	TRBJ1-1	TRBV28	TGTGCCAGCAGTCCTCCAGGCGAGTTGAACACTGAAGCTTTCTTT	CASSPPGELNTEAFF
.	few	TRBJ1-5	TRBV7-9	TGTGCCAGCAGCTCGTCGGACAGCCGGCAGCCCCAGCATTTT	CASSSSDSRQPQHF
TRBD2	.	TRBJ2-3	TRBV10-3	TGTGCCATCAGTGAGTCGGCTAGCGGGGCGGCAGGATATACGCAGTATTTT	CAISESASGAAGYTQYF
TRBD1	.	TRBJ2-1	TRBV29-1	TGCAGCGTTGTTGGGACAGGAGAATACGATGAGCAGTTCTTC	CSVVGTGEYDEQFF